One sample yielded the 24 T cell receptor beta chains listed below, sequenced in a study of cytomegalovirus exposure and HLA in healthy donors. In the PCR, 60 Vbeta and 13 Jbeta primers were used. Here immunoSEQ multiplex PCR was the method, and the copy in TCRdb shows in-frame clones only, minus some. The table includes roughly 140,000 clones, around four fifths detected once. Specimen: PBMCs. All receptors derive from a boy aged 2 to 10 in good health and CMV-seronegative.

This rearrangement joins TRBV6-6 to TRBJ2-2; D call uncertain. The germline CDR1 and CDR2 sequences are MNHNY and SVGAGI (reference sequence). Trimming cost V 3 bases and J 7 bases, with 12 bases left between them. This CDR3 has 14 residues. CDR3 amino acids: CASSYGRASGELFF. The CDR3, as DNA: TGTGCCAGCAGTTATGGGCGAGCCAGCGGGGAGCTGTTTTTT.

The chain recombines TRBV12-5 with TRBJ2-3; D is uncertain. Trimming removed 5 bases at V and 1 base at J, with 10 bases between. Germline V gives CDR1 LGHNT, CDR2 FRNRAP. This CDR3 has 14 amino acids. The CDR3 DNA follows: TGTGCTAGTGGTACCAATTTAGGCACAGATACGCAGTATTTT. Its translation is CASGTNLGTDTQYF.

This chain uses TRBV27 with TRBJ2-7; 11 positions agree with TRBD1. The ends lost 5 bases at V and 2 bases at J; junction bases unmatched: 5. The CDR3 extends over 15 amino acids. Germline lookup yields CDR1 MNHEY and CDR2 SMNVEV (reference sequence). CDR3 coding DNA: TGTGCCAGCAGTGTGGGACAGGGGGGCACCTACGAGCAGTACTTC. Translation gives CASSVGQGGTYEQYF.

The V gene is TRBV7-2, the J gene TRBJ2-3, with 8 bases matching TRBD1. The ends lost 5 bases at V and 0 bases at J; junction bases unmatched: 1. The CDR3 is 14 residues long. Germline V gene sequence: CDR1 SGHTA, CDR2 FQGNSA. CDR3 DNA sequence: TGTGCCAGCAGCCGGACAGGGAGCACAGATACGCAGTATTTT. Protein product: CASSRTGSTDTQYF.

This clone was counted between two and nine times. V gene TRBV7-9 combines with J gene TRBJ2-1, with TRBD2 identical over 10 bases. Germline lookup yields CDR1 SEHNR and CDR2 FQNEAQ (reference sequence). The CDR3 loop spans 16 amino acids. V lost 5 bases and J lost 3; bases outside the gene matches: 7. The CDR3 protein is CASSPILAGHYNEQFF. In nucleotides, the CDR3 is TGTGCCAGCAGCCCAATACTAGCGGGGCACTACAATGAGCAGTTCTTC.

The chain carries TRBV5-4 and TRBJ2-1, with D possibly TRBD2 on 5 matching bases. In germline, CDR1 is SGHNT, CDR2 YYREEE (reference sequence). The CDR3 runs to 16 residues. V was trimmed by 2 bases and J by 4 bases, leaving 16 bases between them. The CDR3 is CASSFPFRERYNEQFF. The CDR3 DNA reads TGTGCCAGCAGCTTCCCCTTCCGGGAACGTTACAATGAGCAGTTCTTC.

Concerning this clone itself: The junction and the germline gene differ at one end; a read error may be behind it. Other DNA sequences within the sample encode an identical CDR3. CDR3 region: CAIIGQASSASDGYTF. The CDR3 region has the DNA TGCGCCATCATCGGACAGGCGTCCTCTGCTTCCGATGGCTACACCTTC. The chain couples TRBV10-3 to TRBJ1-2; the match to TRBD1 covers 7 bases. Germline V lookup: CDR1 ENHRY, CDR2 SYGVKD. CDR3 length: 16 amino acids.

This chain connects TRBV11-2 to TRBJ2-5; 7 positions agree with TRBD2. J gave up 5 bases and V 0 bases, and 6 bases lay outside the gene matches. This CDR3 spans 15 amino acids. CDR1 is SGHAT and CDR2 is FQNNGV in the germline V gene. Here the CDR3 reads CASSLDRRGKETQYF. CDR3 coding DNA: TGTGCCAGCAGCTTAGATCGGCGGGGGAAGGAGACCCAGTACTTC.

Written as DNA, the CDR3 is TGTGCCAGTAGTATAGATCGGTCCTTTAGCTCCTACAATGAGCAGTTCTTC. It translates to CASSIDRSFSSYNEQFF. This rearrangement joins TRBV19 to TRBJ2-1; no firm D call. This CDR3 comprises 17 residues. The ends were cut back, 0 bases at V and 0 bases at J, with 12 bases in the middle. Germline CDR1 reads LNHDA; CDR2 reads SQIVND (reference sequence).

The chain is built from TRBV11-2 and TRBJ2-7, with D perhaps TRBD2 (6 bases). Germline-derived CDR1 and CDR2 are SGHAT and FQNNGV. This CDR3 is built from 14 residues. V was cut by 5 bases and J by 3 bases, with 14 bases left in between. CDR3 DNA: TGTGCCAGCAGCGTAAACGGGGGTTACTACGAGCAGTACTTC. Translating gives CASSVNGGYYEQYF.

V usage is TRBV19 and J usage is TRBJ2-2; TRBD1 aligns across 9 bases. Germline V gives CDR1 LNHDA, CDR2 SQIVND (reference sequence). J lost 7 bases, V lost 5 bases, and 5 bases had no gene match. CDR3 length equals 14 residues. This CDR3 is CASSRTGVLGELFF. Written as DNA, the CDR3 is TGTGCCAGTAGTCGGACAGGGGTTCTCGGGGAGCTGTTTTTT.

The V call is TRBV19, the J call TRBJ2-2; the D is unclear. This CDR3 is built from 13 residues. Germline values: CDR1 LNHDA, CDR2 SQIVND (reference sequence). Between the trimmed V and J ends, which lost 3 bases and 6 bases, there was a span of 8 bases. The CDR3 spells CASSILSAGELFF. The CDR3 nucleotides read TGTGCCAGTAGTATTCTTTCTGCCGGGGAGCTGTTTTTT.

This clone was counted a few times. This CDR3 reads CASSLGLAGGLQHEQFF. In DNA form, the CDR3 reads TGCGCCAGCAGCTTAGGACTAGCGGGGGGGCTTCAGCATGAGCAGTTCTTC. This rearrangement joins TRBV5-1 to TRBJ2-1, with 15 bases matching TRBD2. The CDR3 consists of 17 residues. J lost 8 bases, V lost 2 bases, and 8 bases had no gene match. Germline values: CDR1 SGHRS, CDR2 YFSETQ.

The J gene is TRBJ1-5, the V gene TRBV28; possibly TRBD1 for D (5 bases). V gave up 5 bases and J gave up 7 bases, with 18 bases separating them. Germline V gene lookup returns CDR1 MDHEN and CDR2 SYDVKM. The CDR3 runs 15 residues. This CDR3 is CASSLLGGVRQPQHF. In DNA, the CDR3 is TGTGCCAGCAGTCTTCTTGGGGGGGTACGGCAGCCCCAGCATTTT.

This clone was observed once. The J gene is TRBJ1-5, the V gene TRBV5-5, with 8 bases that match TRBD1. The CDR3 is 17 residues long. Germline assignment: CDR1 SGHKS and CDR2 YYEKEE (reference sequence). The junction had 14 bases not matched to a gene; V was cut back by 5 bases and J by 4 bases. The CDR3 nucleotides are TGTGCCAGCAGAGAAAAACCGGGACAGGCAGAGAATCAGCCCCAGCATTTT. This gives the protein CASREKPGQAENQPQHF. The whole variable domain, remainder taken from reference TRBV5-5 and TRBJ1-5, is DAGVTQSPTHLIKTRGQQVTLRCSPISGHKSVSWYQQVLGQGPQFIFQYYEKEERGRGNFPDRFSARQFPNYSSELNVNALLLGDSALYLCASREKPGQAENQPQHFGDGTRLSIL.

The rearrangement joins TRBV11-2 to TRBJ2-7; tentatively, D is TRBD2 (5 bases). Trimming took off 5 bases at V and 5 bases at J, with 10 bases between the two ends. The CDR3 is made up of 12 amino acids. CDR1 is SGHAT and CDR2 is FQNNGV in the germline V gene. DNA for the CDR3: TGTGCCAGCAGCCCACGGGGTAACGAGCAGTACTTC. Translation gives CASSPRGNEQYF.

About this clone: Other DNA variants within this sample encode the same CDR3. The chain is built from TRBV10-3 and TRBJ2-7, with a tentative D call TRBD2 (5 bases). The germline V gene encodes CDR1 ENHRY and CDR2 SYGVKD. This CDR3 is 13 amino acids long. Trimming took off 3 bases at V and 4 bases at J, with 10 bases between the two ends. CDR3 residues: CAISDRGPYEQYF. In DNA, the CDR3 is TGTGCCATCAGTGACAGAGGGCCGTACGAGCAGTACTTC.

CDR3 protein: CASSSRSDQPQHF. CDR3 in DNA: TGTGCCAGCAGTTCACGTTCGGATCAGCCCCAGCATTTT. This rearrangement joins TRBV6-6 to TRBJ1-5, with D uncertain. Germline V gene lookup returns CDR1 MNHNY and CDR2 SVGAGI (reference sequence). V lost 4 bases, J lost 5 bases, and 9 bases lay in between. This CDR3 is built from 13 residues.

Turning to this clone: The same CDR3 can be traced to other DNA sequences in this sample. The chain employs TRBV4-2 and TRBJ2-7, with 16 bases lining up with TRBD2. CDR3 length: 20 residues. Germline V gene lookup returns CDR1 LGHNA and CDR2 YNFKEQ. The ends lost 4 bases at V and 7 bases at J; junction bases unmatched: 19. The CDR3 nucleotides read TGTGCCAGCAGCCGAGAGAGTCCCGGGACTAGCGGGAGGGGGGGTGGAGAGCAGTACTTC. Amino acids: CASSRESPGTSGRGGGEQYF.

The chain links TRBV7-9 to TRBJ1-1; a possible D gene is TRBD1 (6 bases). V was clipped by 1 base and J by 5 bases, with 11 bases between them. The CDR3 has 14 amino acids. Germline CDR1 reads SEHNR; CDR2 reads FQNEAQ (reference sequence). The CDR3: CASSLEGRGTEAFF. As DNA, the CDR3 is TGTGCCAGCAGCTTAGAGGGCAGGGGAACTGAAGCTTTCTTT.

This rearrangement joins TRBV15 to TRBJ2-7; unclear D gene. CDR1 is LNHNV and CDR2 is YYDKDF in the germline V gene (reference sequence). The CDR3 is 14 residues long. Trimming pared 0 bases from V and 4 bases from J, leaving 10 bases between. CDR3 sequence: CATSREAPGYEQYF. As DNA, the CDR3 is TGTGCCACCAGCAGAGAAGCACCCGGGTACGAGCAGTACTTC.

This clone has a handful of counts. Other DNA sequences in this sample translate to the same CDR3. The V gene is TRBV9, the J gene TRBJ2-7, with 9 bases that match TRBD2. The CDR3 is made up of 14 amino acids. Germline loops: CDR1 SGDLS, CDR2 YYNGEE. Trimming took 3 bases from V and 5 from J; bases not matched to a gene: 6. Here the CDR3 reads CASSAEGLADEQYF. CDR3 bases: TGTGCCAGCAGCGCTGAGGGACTAGCAGACGAGCAGTACTTC. Full variable domain (missing parts from reference TRBV9 and TRBJ2-7): DSGVTQTPKHLITATGQRVTLRCSPRSGDLSVYWYQQSLDQGLQFLIQYYNGEERAKGNILERFSAQQFPDLHSELNLSSLELGDSALYFCASSAEGLADEQYFGPGTRLTVT.

This chain links TRBV19 with TRBJ2-1; 8 nucleotides match TRBD2. The V segment lost 5 bases and the J segment 7 bases; nucleotides outside the gene matches: 13. Germline CDR1 LNHDA, CDR2 SQIVND (reference sequence). The CDR3 extends over 16 amino acids. CDR3 residues: CASSSYSGATSNEQFF. The CDR3 DNA is TGTGCCAGTAGTTCATATAGCGGGGCTACTTCGAATGAGCAGTTCTTC.

The chain carries TRBV4-2 and TRBJ1-4, with 9 bases identical to TRBD1. Germline CDR1 is LGHNA and CDR2 is YNFKEQ. The CDR3 is made up of 20 amino acids. The J segment lost 7 bases and the V segment lost 1 base, leaving 19 bases of the junction unmatched. CDR3 region: CASSQAPPGQGIGASEKLFF. The CDR3 bases are TGTGCCAGCAGCCAAGCGCCCCCGGGACAGGGAATAGGGGCGTCTGAAAAACTGTTTTTT.